The present entry profiles one TCR beta chain with its context. What it binds is not known. The sample originates from a study of T cells after posttransplantation cyclophosphamide. Only in-frame clones appear in the TCRdb table, and some are missing; sequencing was by immunoSEQ multiplex PCR. The sample includes roughly 3,500 clones, over 60% of them seen just once. Study-wide results and caveats: TRB overlap between skin or GI tissue T cells and blood was limited. After PTCy, TRB diversity resembled that of CNI/methotrexate controls.

Controls had myeloablative marrow grafts with methotrexate and calcineurin inhibitor, sampled at 1 year. The receptor comes from a female patient aged 50-59 years who received an allogeneic stem cell transplant from an unrelated donor, was CMV-positive, and had acute and chronic GVHD. A subset of T cells may come from the graft donor. Here the sequenced sample was PBMCs, taken after allogeneic stem cell transplant with calcineurin inhibitor and methotrexate.

The CDR3 DNA reads as TGCGCCAGCCGCCAGGGACAGTACACAGATACGCAGTATTTT. This codes for CASRQGQYTDTQYF. This chain links TRBV5-1 with TRBJ2-3, with 7 bases fitting TRBD1. Germline V gene lookup returns CDR1 SGHRS and CDR2 YFSETQ. This CDR3 is 14 amino acids long. Losses at the gene ends were 7 bases for V and 2 bases for J; bases not matched to a gene: 7.